A selection of T cell receptor beta chains follows, all from one sample in a study of blood T cell repertoires in COVID-19. Generated by immunoSEQ multiplex PCR, the TCRdb table keeps only in-frame clones and is missing some. This table holds over 250,000 clones, about 91% found once. Sequenced sample: PBMCs or T cells enriched from blood (not recorded which). These receptors came from a woman aged 18-29 years who had recovered from COVID-19. The CDR3 runs from the conserved cysteine through the conserved F or W. D genes are given only for firm matches. For some rows the clone size is stated as once, few or many, or as a class when expanded; others skip it.

V	size	D	J	CDR3	DNA
TRBV14	.	.	TRBJ1-1	CASSQGRSYLEAFF	TGTGCCAGCAGCCAAGGCCGCTCGTACCTAGAAGCTTTCTTT
TRBV7-2	.	.	TRBJ2-1	CASSSPGLPEINEQFF	TGTGCCAGCAGCTCTCCGGGACTCCCAGAGATAAATGAGCAGTTCTTC
TRBV11-1	.	.	TRBJ2-7	CASSPGGFSYEQYF	TGTGCCAGCAGCCCAGGTGGTTTCAGCTACGAGCAGTACTTC
TRBV10-3	.	.	TRBJ1-6	CATQTEYSSPLHF	TGTGCCACTCAGACAGAATATAGTTCACCCCTCCACTTT
TRBV5-6	.	TRBD1	TRBJ2-7	CASSAGTGGNYEQYF	TGTGCCAGCAGCGCGGGCACAGGGGGAAACTACGAGCAGTACTTC
TRBV5-1	once	.	TRBJ1-1	CASSVVWGGDTEAFF	TGCGCCAGCAGCGTAGTCTGGGGCGGGGACACTGAAGCTTTCTTT
TRBV6-2/TRBV6-3	.	TRBD1	TRBJ2-1	CASSYWGQGYNEQFF	TGTGCCAGCAGTTATTGGGGACAGGGGTACAATGAGCAGTTCTTC
TRBV27	.	TRBD1	TRBJ1-2	CASSLSGYQGAVSYGYTF	TGTGCCAGCAGTTTATCCGGCTACCAGGGGGCTGTGAGCTATGGCTACACCTTC
TRBV28	.	.	TRBJ1-3	CASSFGRPDSGNTIYF	TGTGCCAGCAGTTTCGGGAGACCGGACTCTGGAAACACCATATATTTT
TRBV4-1	.	TRBD1	TRBJ1-6	CASSQATGGNSPLHF	TGCGCCAGCAGCCAAGCGACAGGGGGGAATTCACCCCTCCACTTT
TRBV20-1	few	TRBD2	TRBJ2-5	CSANDQGTSGETQYF	TGCAGTGCTAATGACCAAGGGACTAGCGGGGAGACCCAGTACTTC
TRBV5-1	.	TRBD1	TRBJ1-2	CASSFQGGRDYGYTF	TGCGCCAGCAGCTTCCAGGGGGGTAGGGACTATGGCTACACCTTC
TRBV12-5	once	TRBD1	TRBJ1-1	CASGSGTGDKAFF	TGTGCTAGTGGTTCCGGGACAGGGGATAAAGCTTTCTTT
TRBV29-1	.	TRBD1	TRBJ1-2	CSVGVGQIYGYTF	TGCAGCGTTGGAGTGGGACAGATATATGGCTACACCTTC
TRBV4-1	.	.	TRBJ2-1	CASSQASAGSYNEQFF	TGCGCCAGCAGCCAAGCTTCGGCGGGCTCCTACAATGAGCAGTTCTTC
TRBV12-3/TRBV12-4	once	TRBD2	TRBJ2-1	CASSLIAGGLEFF	TGTGCCAGCAGTTTGATAGCGGGGGGGCTCGAATTCTTC
TRBV5-5	.	.	TRBJ2-2	CASSPSWGVTGELFF	TGTGCCAGCAGCCCCTCGTGGGGGGTCACCGGGGAGCTGTTTTTT
TRBV28	.	.	TRBJ1-5	CASTPLGGSGNQPQHF	TGTGCCAGCACACCCCTCGGGGGGTCGGGCAATCAGCCCCAGCATTTT
TRBV28	.	.	TRBJ2-4	CASRRGGLPVGIANIQYF	TGTGCCAGCAGGCGCGGAGGGTTGCCTGTCGGAATAGCGAACATTCAGTACTTC
TRBV28	.	TRBD1	TRBJ2-3	CASSLLAGQGKYF	TGTGCCAGCAGTTTACTTGCGGGACAGGGAAAGTATTTT
TRBV28	.	TRBD2	TRBJ2-7	CASSLSAGVPYEQYF	TGTGCCAGCAGTTTATCAGCGGGAGTACCCTACGAGCAGTACTTC
TRBV19	.	TRBD1	TRBJ2-3	CASSIGPRTGTTDTQYF	TGTGCCAGTAGTATTGGTCCGCGGACAGGGACGACAGATACGCAGTATTTT
TRBV28	.	.	TRBJ1-2	CASSSNPSGSHGYTF	TGTGCCAGCAGTTCCAATCCCTCGGGGTCGCATGGCTACACCTTC
TRBV5-1	once	TRBD1	TRBJ2-7	CASSVSGTGGTYEQYF	TGCGCCAGCAGCGTATCCGGGACAGGGGGTACCTACGAGCAGTACTTC
TRBV28	.	.	TRBJ1-1	CASSFVVTEAFF	TGTGCCAGCAGTTTTGTAGTCACTGAAGCTTTCTTT
TRBV5-1	.	TRBD1	TRBJ1-1	CASSLANRGETEAFF	TGCGCCAGCAGCTTGGCCAACAGGGGCGAAACTGAAGCTTTCTTT
TRBV4-3	.	.	TRBJ2-7	CASSQGAGHAYEQYF	TGCGCCAGCAGCCAAGGAGCGGGCCATGCCTACGAGCAGTACTTC
TRBV28	.	.	TRBJ2-7	CASSPDSYEQYF	TGTGCCAGCAGTCCGGACAGCTACGAGCAGTACTTC
TRBV7-9	.	TRBD1	TRBJ2-3	CASSPRGGTTNTDTQYF	TGTGCCAGCAGCCCTAGAGGGGGCACAACTAACACAGATACGCAGTATTTT
TRBV10-3	.	TRBD1	TRBJ1-2	CAISGAGGLKDYGYTF	TGTGCCATCAGTGGGGCAGGGGGCCTAAAGGACTATGGATACACCTTC
TRBV5-4	few	TRBD2	TRBJ2-7	CASSFLSSGSSYEQYF	TGTGCCAGCAGCTTTCTGTCCAGCGGGAGCTCCTACGAGCAGTACTTC
TRBV18	once	TRBD1	TRBJ2-7	CASSLSDRGAYEQYF	TGTGCCAGCTCACTTTCGGACAGGGGTGCCTACGAGCAGTACTTC
TRBV19	.	.	TRBJ1-5	CASDLRAGNQPQHF	TGTGCCAGTGACCTCAGGGCGGGCAATCAGCCCCAGCATTTT
TRBV6-4	once	TRBD2	TRBJ2-6	CASSEGTSSGANVLTF	TGTGCCAGCAGTGAAGGGACTAGCTCTGGGGCCAACGTCCTGACTTTC
TRBV6-2/TRBV6-3	once	.	TRBJ1-1	CASSYGGGDTEAFF	TGTGCCAGCAGTTACGGGGGAGGAGATACTGAAGCTTTCTTT
TRBV3-1/TRBV3-2	.	.	TRBJ2-7	CASSYGTNHYEQYF	TGTGCCAGCAGCTACGGGACAAATCACTACGAGCAGTACTTC
TRBV12-3/TRBV12-4	.	.	TRBJ2-2	CASSPPGVGELFF	TGTGCCAGCAGCCCCCCGGGGGTTGGGGAGCTGTTTTTT
TRBV18	.	.	TRBJ1-2	CASSPNRNYGYTF	TGTGCCAGCTCACCAAACAGGAATTATGGCTACACCTTC
TRBV7-2	.	TRBD2	TRBJ2-7	CASSNWGLAGAYEQYF	TGTGCCAGCAGCAATTGGGGACTAGCGGGAGCTTACGAGCAGTACTTC
TRBV27	.	TRBD2	TRBJ2-7	CASSWGSAGGWFEQYF	TGTGCCAGCAGTTGGGGGTCAGCGGGGGGCTGGTTCGAGCAGTACTTC
TRBV2	.	.	TRBJ1-1	CASSVQGFATEAFF	TGTGCCAGCAGTGTCCAGGGATTTGCCACTGAAGCTTTCTTT
TRBV7-2	.	.	TRBJ1-2	CASRKEGNYGYTF	TGTGCCAGCAGGAAAGAGGGAAACTATGGCTACACCTTC
TRBV2	once	.	TRBJ2-7	CASSEQVGHTYEQYF	TGTGCCAGCAGTGAACAAGTAGGACACACCTACGAGCAGTACTTC
TRBV29-1	once	.	TRBJ1-1	CSVEGGRINTEAFF	TGCAGCGTTGAAGGGGGCAGGATTAACACTGAAGCTTTCTTT
TRBV5-1	.	.	TRBJ2-1	CASYPVRGTNNEQFF	TGCGCCAGCTATCCCGTGCGGGGTACCAACAATGAGCAGTTCTTC
TRBV12-5	.	TRBD1	TRBJ2-3	CASGGQGGTDTQYF	TGTGCTAGTGGGGGACAGGGGGGGACAGATACGCAGTATTTT
TRBV27	few	TRBD1	TRBJ1-6	CASSLGQGNYNSPLHF	TGTGCCAGCAGTTTAGGACAGGGAAACTATAATTCACCCCTCCACTTT
TRBV5-1	once	TRBD2	TRBJ2-5	CASSPGLGETQYF	TGCGCCAGCAGCCCGGGACTAGGGGAGACCCAGTACTTC
TRBV3-1/TRBV3-2	.	TRBD2	TRBJ2-2	CASSQVPGGALQTGELFF	TGTGCCAGCAGCCAAGTCCCCGGGGGGGCCCTACAGACCGGGGAGCTGTTTTTT
TRBV19	.	.	TRBJ2-1	CASSATSRFLNEQFF	TGTGCCAGTAGTGCGACTTCGCGGTTCCTAAATGAGCAGTTCTTC
TRBV7-2	.	TRBD1	TRBJ2-1	CASSTGQGAMDEQFF	TGTGCCAGCAGCACGGGACAGGGGGCAATGGATGAGCAGTTCTTC
TRBV7-6	.	.	TRBJ2-7	CASSSNSQVNSYEQYF	TGTGCCAGCAGTTCTAACTCACAGGTAAACTCCTACGAGCAGTACTTC
TRBV6-5	.	.	TRBJ1-1	CASRIGQSNTEAFF	TGTGCCAGCAGAATTGGACAGTCGAACACTGAAGCTTTCTTT
TRBV11-3	many	.	TRBJ2-2	CASSVPYTGELFF	TGTGCCAGCAGCGTCCCCTACACCGGGGAGCTGTTTTTT
TRBV4-2	.	TRBD2	TRBJ2-2	CASSQDETSGLVTGELFF	TGTGCCAGCAGCCAAGATGAGACTAGCGGGCTGGTGACCGGGGAGCTGTTTTTT
TRBV5-1	.	TRBD2	TRBJ2-1	CASSPRLAGGFNEQFF	TGCGCCAGCAGCCCCCGACTAGCGGGAGGGTTCAATGAGCAGTTCTTC
TRBV5-1	.	TRBD2	TRBJ2-1	CASSFGRPSGAYNEQFF	TGCGCCAGCAGCTTCGGTAGACCTAGCGGGGCCTACAATGAGCAGTTCTTC
TRBV15	.	TRBD2	TRBJ2-1	CATSSGGLAGLSGNEQFF	TGTGCCACCAGCAGCGGGGGACTAGCGGGATTATCGGGGAATGAGCAGTTCTTC
TRBV6-2/TRBV6-3	.	.	TRBJ1-2	CASSYSNRPFPGYTF	TGTGCCAGCAGTTACTCGAACAGGCCGTTTCCGGGCTACACCTTC